This TCR beta chain was obtained from a study of blood T cell repertoires in COVID-19. Looking at the study overall: Samples of COVID-19 (acute and convalescent) were obtained from the United States, Italy and Spain. T cells, B-cell-depleted T cells, or PBMCs provided the cDNA or gDNA that served as material.

Cohort assignment relied on participant-reported clinical history. Authors' data handling: Quantification of nucleated cells was approximated via reference gene primer amplification. TCRdb keeps only in-frame clones here, not all; method: immunoSEQ multiplex PCR. V, J and clone size are those of that table, while D and trimming were read from the DNA. The sample comprises a few hundred thousand clones, roughly 87% of which are singletons, and 5.5% to 7% rests with the top ten. V was shortened by 5 bases and J by 0 bases, with 13 bases between the two germline ends. The CDR3 has 15 residues. Per the germline V gene, CDR1 is SGHVS and CDR2 is FNYEAQ.

The material sequenced was PBMCs or T cells enriched from blood (not recorded which). This clonotype originated in a woman in her twenties or thirties who had recovered from COVID-19. V is TRBV7-6 and J is TRBJ1-2, with D possibly being TRBD1 (6 bases). The CDR3 loop reads CASSPGAGSNYGYTF. CDR3 DNA sequence: TGTGCCAGCAGCCCAGGGGCCGGATCTAACTATGGCTACACCTTC.